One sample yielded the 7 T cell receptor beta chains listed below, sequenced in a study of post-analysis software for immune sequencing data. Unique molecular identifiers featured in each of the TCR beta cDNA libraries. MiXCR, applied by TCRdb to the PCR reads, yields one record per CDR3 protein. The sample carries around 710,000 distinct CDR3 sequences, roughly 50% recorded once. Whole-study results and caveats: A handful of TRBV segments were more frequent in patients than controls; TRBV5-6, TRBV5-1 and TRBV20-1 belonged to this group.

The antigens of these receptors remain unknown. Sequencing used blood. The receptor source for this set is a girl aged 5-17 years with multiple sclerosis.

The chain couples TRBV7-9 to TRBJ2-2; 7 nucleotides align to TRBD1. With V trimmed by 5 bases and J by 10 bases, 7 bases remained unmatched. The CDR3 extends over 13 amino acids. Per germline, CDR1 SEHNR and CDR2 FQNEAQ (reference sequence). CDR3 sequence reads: CASSARGIEELFF. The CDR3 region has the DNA TGTGCCAGCAGCGCCAGGGGGATCGAGGAGCTGTTTTTT.

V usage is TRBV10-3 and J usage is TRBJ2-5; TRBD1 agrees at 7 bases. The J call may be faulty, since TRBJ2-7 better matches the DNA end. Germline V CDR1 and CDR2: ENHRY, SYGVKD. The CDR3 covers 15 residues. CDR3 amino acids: CAISATTGWRYEQYF. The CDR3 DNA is TGTGCCATCAGCGCCACGACAGGGTGGAGGTACGAGCAGTACTTC.

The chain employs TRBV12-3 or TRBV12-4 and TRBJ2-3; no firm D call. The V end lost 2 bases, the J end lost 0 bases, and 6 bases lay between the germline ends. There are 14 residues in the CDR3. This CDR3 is CASSLSFSTDTQYF. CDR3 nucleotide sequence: TGTGCCAGCAGTTTATCCTTCAGCACAGATACGCAGTATTTT.

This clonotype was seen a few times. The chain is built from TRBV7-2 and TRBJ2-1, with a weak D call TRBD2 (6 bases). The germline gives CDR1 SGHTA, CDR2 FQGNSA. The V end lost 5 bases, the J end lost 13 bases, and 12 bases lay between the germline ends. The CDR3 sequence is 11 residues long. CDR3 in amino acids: CASSRVSGQFF. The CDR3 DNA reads TGTGCCAGCAGCCGGGTTAGCGGACAGTTCTTC.

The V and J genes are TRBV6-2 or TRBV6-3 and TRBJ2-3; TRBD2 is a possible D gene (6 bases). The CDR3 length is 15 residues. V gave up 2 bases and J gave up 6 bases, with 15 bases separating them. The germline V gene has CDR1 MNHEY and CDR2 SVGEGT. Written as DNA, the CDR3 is TGTGCCAGCAGTTACACTAGCCCAATAGGGGATACGCAGTATTTT. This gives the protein CASSYTSPIGDTQYF.

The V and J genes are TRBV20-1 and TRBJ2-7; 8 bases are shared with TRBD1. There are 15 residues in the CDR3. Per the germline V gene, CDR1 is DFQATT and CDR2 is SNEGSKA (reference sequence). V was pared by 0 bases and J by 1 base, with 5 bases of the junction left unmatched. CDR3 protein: CSARDRTGTSYEQYF. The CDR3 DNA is TGCAGTGCTAGAGACCGGACAGGGACTTCCTACGAGCAGTACTTC.

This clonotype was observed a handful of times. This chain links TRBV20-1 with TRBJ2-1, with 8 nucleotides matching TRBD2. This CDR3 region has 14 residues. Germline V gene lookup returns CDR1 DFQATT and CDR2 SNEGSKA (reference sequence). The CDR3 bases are TGCAGCCCCCGGACTAGCTTGGCCTACAATGAGCAGTTCTTC. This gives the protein CSPRTSLAYNEQFF.